The following is a T cell receptor (beta chain) sequence with its context. Antigen specificity is unknown. This sample stems from a study of OX40 agonist ivuxolimab in advanced cancers. Points from the study as a whole: The study found among the lowest clonal expansion in partial responders at 0.1-3.0 mg/kg.

Profiled with immunoSEQ multiplex PCR; TCRdb holds only in-frame clones, not every one. The data hold 77,000 or so clones, with about 91% observed a single time. Germline CDR1 WNHNN, CDR2 SYGVQD (reference sequence). V was clipped by 0 bases and J by 8 bases; unmatched bases: 2. The CDR3 contains 16 residues. This clonotype was obtained from an adult with an advanced solid tumor such as melanoma, head and neck, liver or kidney cancer. This chain joins TRBV10-1 and TRBJ2-1; 15 bases agree with TRBD2. The input for sequencing was CD4+ or CD8+ T cells sorted from blood, taken in a trial of the OX40 agonist ivuxolimab. The CDR3 loop reads CASSESWTSGRDEQFF. The CDR3 region has the DNA TGCGCCAGCAGTGAGTCGTGGACTAGCGGGAGGGATGAGCAGTTCTTC.